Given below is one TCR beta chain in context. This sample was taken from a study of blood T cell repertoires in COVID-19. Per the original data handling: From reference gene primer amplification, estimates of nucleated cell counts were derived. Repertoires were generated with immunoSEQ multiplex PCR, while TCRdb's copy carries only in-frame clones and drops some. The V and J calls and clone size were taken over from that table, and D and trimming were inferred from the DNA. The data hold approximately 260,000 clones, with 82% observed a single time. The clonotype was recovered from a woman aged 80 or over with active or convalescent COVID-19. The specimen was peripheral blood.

The CDR3 here is CATSLAGRMNTQYF. The CDR3 DNA sequence: TGTGCCACTTCACTAGCGGGAAGAATGAATACGCAGTATTTT. The V and J genes are TRBV19 and TRBJ2-3; 10 positions match TRBD2. Losses at the gene ends were 10 bases for V and 7 bases for J; bases not matched to a gene: 11. The CDR3 length is 14 residues. The germline gives CDR1 LNHDA, CDR2 SQIVND (reference sequence).